This TCR beta chain stems from a study of control samples from healthy donors and cancer patients. V lost 0 bases, J lost 0 bases, and 11 bases lay in between. The CDR3 spans 16 residues. CDR1 and CDR2 from the germline V gene are LNHDA and SQIVND (reference sequence). Produced via immunoSEQ multiplex PCR; TCRdb's table is partial and in-frame only. The sample yields 150,000 or so clones, approximately 94% seen once. Source material: blood. The chain is built from TRBV19 and TRBJ1-1; D is undetermined. The sequence was collected from a man aged 40-50 years in good health. CDR3 protein: CASSIDLSRVNTEAFF. CDR3 nucleotides: TGTGCCAGTAGTATAGATCTAAGTCGGGTGAACACTGAAGCTTTCTTT.